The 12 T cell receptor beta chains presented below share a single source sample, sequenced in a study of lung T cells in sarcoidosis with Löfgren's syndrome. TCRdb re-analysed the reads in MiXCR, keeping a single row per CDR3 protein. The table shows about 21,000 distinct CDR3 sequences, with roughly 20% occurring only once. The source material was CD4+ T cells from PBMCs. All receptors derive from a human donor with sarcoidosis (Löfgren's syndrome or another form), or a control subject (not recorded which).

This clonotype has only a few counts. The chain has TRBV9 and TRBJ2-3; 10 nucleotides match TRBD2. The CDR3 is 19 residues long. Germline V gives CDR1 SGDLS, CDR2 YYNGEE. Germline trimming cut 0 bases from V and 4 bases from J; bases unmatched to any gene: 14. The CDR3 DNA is TGTGCCAGCAGCGTAGGATTAGGCGCTAGCGGGGGTTTAGCAGATACGCAGTATTTT. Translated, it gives CASSVGLGASGGLADTQYF.

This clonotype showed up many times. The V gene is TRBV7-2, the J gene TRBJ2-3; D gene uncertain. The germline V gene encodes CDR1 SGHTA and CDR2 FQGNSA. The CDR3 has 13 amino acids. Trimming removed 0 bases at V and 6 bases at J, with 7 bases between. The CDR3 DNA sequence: TGTGCCAGCAGCTTAGCGGGTCTGGATACGCAGTATTTT. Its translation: CASSLAGLDTQYF.

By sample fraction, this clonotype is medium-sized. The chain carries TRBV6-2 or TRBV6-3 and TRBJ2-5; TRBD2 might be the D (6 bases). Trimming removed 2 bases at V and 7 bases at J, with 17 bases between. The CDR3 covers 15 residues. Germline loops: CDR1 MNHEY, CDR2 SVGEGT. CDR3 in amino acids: CASSYASGTSGTQYF. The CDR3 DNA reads TGTGCCAGCAGTTACGCCTCCGGGACTTCCGGGACCCAGTACTTC.

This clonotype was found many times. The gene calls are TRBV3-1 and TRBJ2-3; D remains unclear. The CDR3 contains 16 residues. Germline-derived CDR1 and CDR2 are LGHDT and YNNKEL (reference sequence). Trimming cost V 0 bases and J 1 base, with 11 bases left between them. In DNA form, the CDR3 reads TGTGCCAGCAGCCAAGATGGCGGAGCCGGCACAGATACGCAGTATTTT. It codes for CASSQDGGAGTDTQYF.

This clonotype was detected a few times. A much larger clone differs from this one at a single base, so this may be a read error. CDR3 sequence: CASRPWTDTGKLFF. CDR3 sequence (DNA): TGTGCCAGCAGGCCCTGGACGGACACCGGGAAGCTGTTTTTT. This sequence joins TRBV27 and TRBJ2-2; D is tentatively TRBD1 or TRBD2 (5 bases each). Germline lookup yields CDR1 MNHEY and CDR2 SMNVEV (reference sequence). This CDR3 is built from 14 residues.

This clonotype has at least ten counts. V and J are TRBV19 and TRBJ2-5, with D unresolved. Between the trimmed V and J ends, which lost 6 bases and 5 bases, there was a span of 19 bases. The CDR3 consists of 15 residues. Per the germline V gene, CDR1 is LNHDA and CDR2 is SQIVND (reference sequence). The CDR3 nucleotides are TGTGCCAGTAGCCTTATCCGGTCGGGTAGGGAGACCCAGTACTTC. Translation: CASSLIRSGRETQYF.

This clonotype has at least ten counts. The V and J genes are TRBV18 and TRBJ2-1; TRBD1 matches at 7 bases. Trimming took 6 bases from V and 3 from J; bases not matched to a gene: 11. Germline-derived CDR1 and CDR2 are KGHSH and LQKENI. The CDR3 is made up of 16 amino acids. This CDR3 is CASSREGQRIYNEQFF. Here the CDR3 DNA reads TGTGCCAGCTCCCGCGAGGGACAGCGGATCTACAATGAGCAGTTCTTC.

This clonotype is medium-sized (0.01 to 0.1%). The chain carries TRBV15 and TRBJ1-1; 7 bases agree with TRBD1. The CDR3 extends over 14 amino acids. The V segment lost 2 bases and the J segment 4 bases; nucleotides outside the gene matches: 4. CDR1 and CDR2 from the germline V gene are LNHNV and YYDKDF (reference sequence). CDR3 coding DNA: TGTGCCACCAGCAGACTTGACAGGGCCACTGAAGCTTTCTTT. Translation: CATSRLDRATEAFF. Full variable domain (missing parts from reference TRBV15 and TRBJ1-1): DAMVIQNPRYQVTQFGKPVTLSCSQTLNHNVMYWYQQKSSQAPKLLFHYYDKDFNNEADTPDNFQSRRPNTSFCFLDIRSPGLGDTAMYLCATSRLDRATEAFFGQGTRLTVV.

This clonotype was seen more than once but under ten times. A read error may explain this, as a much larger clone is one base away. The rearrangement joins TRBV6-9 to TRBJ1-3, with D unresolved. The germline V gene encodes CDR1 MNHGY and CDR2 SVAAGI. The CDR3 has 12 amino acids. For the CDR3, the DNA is TGTGCCAGCAGTTACATGAGAAACGCCATATATTTT. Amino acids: CASSYMRNAIYF.

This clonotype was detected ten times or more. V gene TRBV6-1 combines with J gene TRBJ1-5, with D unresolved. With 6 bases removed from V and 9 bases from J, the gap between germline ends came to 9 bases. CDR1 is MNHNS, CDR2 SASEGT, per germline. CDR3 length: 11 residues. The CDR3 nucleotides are TGTGCCAGCAGAACCGAGGGGCCCCAGCATTTT. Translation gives CASRTEGPQHF.

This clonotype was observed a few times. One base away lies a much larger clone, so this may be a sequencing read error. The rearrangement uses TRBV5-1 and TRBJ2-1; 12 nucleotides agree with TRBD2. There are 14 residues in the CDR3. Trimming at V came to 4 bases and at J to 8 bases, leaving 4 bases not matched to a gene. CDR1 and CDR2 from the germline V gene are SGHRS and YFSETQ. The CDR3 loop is CASSRASGRDEQFF. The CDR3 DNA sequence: TGCGCCAGCAGCCGGGCTAGCGGGAGGGATGAGCAGTTCTTC.

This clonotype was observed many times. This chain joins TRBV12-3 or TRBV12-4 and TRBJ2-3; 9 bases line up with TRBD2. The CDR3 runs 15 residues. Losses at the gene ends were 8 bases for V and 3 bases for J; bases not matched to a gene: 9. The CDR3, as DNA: TGTGCCAGCCGGGTTAGCGGGAGTCGGACAGATACGCAGTATTTT. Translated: CASRVSGSRTDTQYF.